This TCR beta chain emerged from a study of technical replicates of blood from a handful of donors. TCRdb's table, derived via immunoSEQ multiplex PCR, lists solely in-frame clones and lacks some. The sample holds about 70,000 clones, about 94% seen once. V lost 1 base, J lost 5 bases, and 19 bases lay in between. The CDR3 contains 17 residues. Germline V CDR1 and CDR2: SGHRS, YFSETQ. The V gene is TRBV5-1, the J gene TRBJ2-1; TRBD2 might be the D (6 bases). This receptor was identified in a human donor in good health. Sequenced material: T cells isolated from PBMCs. CDR3 DNA: TGCGCCAGCAGCTTGCCTTTAACGGGGACTGGGGACAATGAGCAGTTCTTC. Protein: CASSLPLTGTGDNEQFF.